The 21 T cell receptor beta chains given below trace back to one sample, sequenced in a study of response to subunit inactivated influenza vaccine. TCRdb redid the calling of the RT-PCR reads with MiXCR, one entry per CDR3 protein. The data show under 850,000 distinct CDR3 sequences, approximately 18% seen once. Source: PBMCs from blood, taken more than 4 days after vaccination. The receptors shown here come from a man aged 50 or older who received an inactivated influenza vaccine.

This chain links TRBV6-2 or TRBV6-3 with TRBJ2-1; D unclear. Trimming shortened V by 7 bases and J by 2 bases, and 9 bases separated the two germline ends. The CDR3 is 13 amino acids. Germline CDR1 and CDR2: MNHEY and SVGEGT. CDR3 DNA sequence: TGTGCCAGCACCCGCGAAGCCTACAATGAGCAGTTCTTC. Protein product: CASTREAYNEQFF.

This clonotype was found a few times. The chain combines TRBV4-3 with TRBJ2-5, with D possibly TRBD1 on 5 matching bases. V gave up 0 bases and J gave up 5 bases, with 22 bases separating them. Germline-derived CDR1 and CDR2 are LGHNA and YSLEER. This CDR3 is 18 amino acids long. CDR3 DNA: TGCGCCAGCAGCCAAGATTTCGTAGGGGCGAGAAAGTGGGAGACCCAGTACTTC. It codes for CASSQDFVGARKWETQYF.

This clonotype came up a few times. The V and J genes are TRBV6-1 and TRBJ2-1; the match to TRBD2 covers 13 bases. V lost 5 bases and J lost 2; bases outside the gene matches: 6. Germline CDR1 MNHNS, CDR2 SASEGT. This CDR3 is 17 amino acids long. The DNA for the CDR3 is TGTGCCAGCAGTCGCGGGACTAGCGGGGCAACCTACAATGAGCAGTTCTTC. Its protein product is CASSRGTSGATYNEQFF.

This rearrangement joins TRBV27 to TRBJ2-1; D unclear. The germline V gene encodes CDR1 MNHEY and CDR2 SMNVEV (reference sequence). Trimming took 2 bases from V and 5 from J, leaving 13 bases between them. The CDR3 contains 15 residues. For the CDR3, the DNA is TGTGCCAGCAGTTTAGGTTTTGGCTTCCACAATGAGCAGTTCTTC. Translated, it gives CASSLGFGFHNEQFF.

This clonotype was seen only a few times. CDR3 DNA sequence: TGTGCCAGCAGTTACTCGAGGTTTGGGGCGGGCGCCTACGAGCAGTACTTC. Protein sequence: CASSYSRFGAGAYEQYF. The V call is TRBV6-5, the J call TRBJ2-7; either TRBD1 or TRBD2 may supply D (5 bases each). V shed 0 bases and J shed 2 bases, with 17 bases lying between them. The CDR3 runs to 17 residues. Germline CDR1 reads MNHEY; CDR2 reads SVGAGI.

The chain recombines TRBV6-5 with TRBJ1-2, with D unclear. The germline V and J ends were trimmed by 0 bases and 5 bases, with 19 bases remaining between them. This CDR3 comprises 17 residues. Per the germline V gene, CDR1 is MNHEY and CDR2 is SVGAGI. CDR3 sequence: CASSYSPVVVGRYGYTF. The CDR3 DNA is TGTGCCAGCAGTTACTCTCCAGTGGTGGTCGGGCGATATGGCTACACCTTC.

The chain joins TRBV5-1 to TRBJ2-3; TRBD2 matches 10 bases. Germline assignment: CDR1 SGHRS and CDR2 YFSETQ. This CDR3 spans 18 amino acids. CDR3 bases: TGCGCTATGACCGGGACAGGAACAAGCGGGAGGGCCGGGGATACGCAGTATTTT. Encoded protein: CAMTGTGTSGRAGDTQYF. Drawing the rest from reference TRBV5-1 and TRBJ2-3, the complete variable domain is KAGVTQTPRYLIKTRGQQVTLSCSPISGHRSVSWYQQTPGQGLQFLFEYFSETQRNKGNFPGRFSGRQFSNSRSEMNVSTLELGDSALYLCAMTGTGTSGRAGDTQYFGPGTRLTVL.

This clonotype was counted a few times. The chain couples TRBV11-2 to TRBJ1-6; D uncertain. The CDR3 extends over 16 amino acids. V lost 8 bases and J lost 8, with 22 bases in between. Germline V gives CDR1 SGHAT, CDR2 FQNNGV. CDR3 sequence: CASCDLGKDWDSPLHF. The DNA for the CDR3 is TGTGCCAGCTGCGACTTAGGGAAGGATTGGGATTCACCCCTCCACTTT.

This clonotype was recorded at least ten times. The CDR3 reads CASSEFQGSYNEQFF. The CDR3 DNA follows: TGCGCCAGCAGTGAATTCCAGGGCTCCTACAATGAGCAGTTCTTC. The rearrangement uses TRBV10-1 and TRBJ2-1; D might be TRBD1 (5 bases). The CDR3 sequence is 15 residues long. CDR1 is WNHNN, CDR2 SYGVQD, per germline (reference sequence). Trimming took off 3 bases at V and 0 bases at J, with 9 bases between the two ends.

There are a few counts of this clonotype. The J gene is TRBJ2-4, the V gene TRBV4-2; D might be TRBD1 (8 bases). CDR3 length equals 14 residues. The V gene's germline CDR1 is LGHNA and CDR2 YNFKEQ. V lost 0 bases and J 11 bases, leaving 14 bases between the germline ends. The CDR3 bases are TGTGCCAGCAGCCAAGATTGGACAGGGAGGGTTCAGTACTTC. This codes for CASSQDWTGRVQYF.

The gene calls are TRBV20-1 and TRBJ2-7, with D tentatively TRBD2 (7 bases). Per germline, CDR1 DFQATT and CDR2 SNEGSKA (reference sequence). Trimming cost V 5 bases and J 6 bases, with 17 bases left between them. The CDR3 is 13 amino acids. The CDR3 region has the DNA TGCAGTGCTCAATTAGGGGGGGCCTTCGAGCAGTACTTC. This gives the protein CSAQLGGAFEQYF.

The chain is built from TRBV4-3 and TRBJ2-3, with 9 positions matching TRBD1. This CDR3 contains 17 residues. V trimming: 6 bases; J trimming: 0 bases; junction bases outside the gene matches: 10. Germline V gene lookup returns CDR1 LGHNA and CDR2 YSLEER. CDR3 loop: CASSRTGADPSTDTQYF. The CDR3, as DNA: TGCGCCAGCAGTCGGACAGGGGCCGACCCTAGCACAGATACGCAGTATTTT.

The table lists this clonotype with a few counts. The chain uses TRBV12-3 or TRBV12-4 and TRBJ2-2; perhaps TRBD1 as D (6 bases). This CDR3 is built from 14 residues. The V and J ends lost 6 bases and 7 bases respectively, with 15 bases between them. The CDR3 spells CASRGADGIGELFF. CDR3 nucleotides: TGTGCCAGCAGGGGGGCTGACGGGATCGGGGAGCTGTTTTTT.

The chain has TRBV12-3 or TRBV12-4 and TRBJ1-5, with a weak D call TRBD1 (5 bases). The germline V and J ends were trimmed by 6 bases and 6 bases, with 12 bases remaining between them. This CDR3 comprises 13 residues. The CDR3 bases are TGTGCCAGCAGCGCAGGGTTAGCTCAGCCCCAGCATTTT. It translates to CASSAGLAQPQHF.

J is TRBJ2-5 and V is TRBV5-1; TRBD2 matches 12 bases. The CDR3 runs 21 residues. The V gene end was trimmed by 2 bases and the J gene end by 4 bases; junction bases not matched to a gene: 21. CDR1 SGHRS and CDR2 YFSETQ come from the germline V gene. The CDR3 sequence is CASSLPVRATSGRPEGETQYF. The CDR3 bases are TGCGCCAGCAGCTTACCGGTCCGCGCTACTAGCGGGAGGCCCGAGGGAGAGACCCAGTACTTC.

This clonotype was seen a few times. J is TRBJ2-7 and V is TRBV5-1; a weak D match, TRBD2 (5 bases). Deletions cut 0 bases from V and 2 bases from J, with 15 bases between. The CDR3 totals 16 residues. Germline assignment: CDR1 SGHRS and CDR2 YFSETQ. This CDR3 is CASSLGDPEGPYEQYF. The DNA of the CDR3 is TGCGCCAGCAGCTTGGGAGACCCCGAGGGTCCCTACGAGCAGTACTTC.

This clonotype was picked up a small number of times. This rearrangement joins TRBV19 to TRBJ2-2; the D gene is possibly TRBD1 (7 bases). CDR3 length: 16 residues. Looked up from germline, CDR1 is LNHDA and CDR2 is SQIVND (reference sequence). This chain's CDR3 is CATRDSGRSNTGELFF. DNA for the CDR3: TGTGCGACCCGGGACAGCGGGCGGTCGAACACCGGGGAGCTGTTTTTT. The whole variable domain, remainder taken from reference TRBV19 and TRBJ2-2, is DGGITQSPKYLFRKEGQNVTLSCEQNLNHDAMYWYRQDPGQGLRLIYYSQIVNDFQKGDIAEGYSVSREKKESFPLTVTSAQKNPTAFYLCATRDSGRSNTGELFFGEGSRLTVL.

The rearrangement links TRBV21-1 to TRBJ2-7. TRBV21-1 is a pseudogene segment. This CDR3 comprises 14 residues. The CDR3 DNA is TGTGCCAGCAGCAAAGCCCCAAACACCTACGAGCAGTACTTC. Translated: CASSKAPNTYEQYF.

Here the CDR3 reads CAWNQGAGGPYEQYF. In DNA form, the CDR3 reads TGTGCCTGGAACCAAGGAGCGGGAGGACCCTACGAGCAGTACTTC. The chain employs TRBV30 and TRBJ2-7; 9 nucleotides line up with TRBD2. CDR1 and CDR2 (germline): GTSNPN, SVGIG (reference sequence). J gave up 2 bases and V 4 bases, and 9 bases lay outside the gene matches. This CDR3 spans 15 amino acids.

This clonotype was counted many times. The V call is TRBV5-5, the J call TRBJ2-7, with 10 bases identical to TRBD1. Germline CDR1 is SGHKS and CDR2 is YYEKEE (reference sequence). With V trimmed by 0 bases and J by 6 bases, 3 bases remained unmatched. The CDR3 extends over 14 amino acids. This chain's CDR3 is CASSLEGQGSEQYF. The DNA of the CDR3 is TGTGCCAGCAGCTTGGAGGGACAGGGGTCCGAGCAGTACTTC. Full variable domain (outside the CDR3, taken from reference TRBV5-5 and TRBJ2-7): DAGVTQSPTHLIKTRGQQVTLRCSPISGHKSVSWYQQVLGQGPQFIFQYYEKEERGRGNFPDRFSARQFPNYSSELNVNALLLGDSALYLCASSLEGQGSEQYFGPGTRLTVT.

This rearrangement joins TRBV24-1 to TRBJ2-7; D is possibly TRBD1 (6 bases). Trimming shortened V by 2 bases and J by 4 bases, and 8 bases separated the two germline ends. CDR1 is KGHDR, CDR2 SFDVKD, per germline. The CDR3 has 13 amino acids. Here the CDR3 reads CATSDSDRYEQYF. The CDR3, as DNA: TGTGCCACCAGTGATTCGGACAGATACGAGCAGTACTTC.